This T cell receptor (beta chain) stems from a study of blood T cell repertoires in COVID-19. Study-level information: PBMCs, B-cell-depleted T cells, or T cells were the source of the cDNA or gDNA that made up the material.

V lost 3 bases and J lost 1, with 7 bases in between. The CDR3 covers 13 residues. Germline V CDR1 and CDR2: LNHDA, SQIVND (reference sequence). Using immunoSEQ multiplex PCR, the repertoire was profiled, and TCRdb retains in-frame clones only, with some absent. Among 200,000 to 250,000 clones, 85% to 90% were seen once, and the ten largest hold roughly 4.1%. Sequencing was done on a sample of peripheral blood. The source of this sequence is a man over 45 with acute or convalescent COVID-19. This rearrangement joins TRBV19 to TRBJ2-7; D is uncertain. The CDR3: CASSISGSYEQYF. CDR3 sequence (DNA): TGTGCCAGTAGTATTTCAGGTTCCTACGAGCAGTACTTC.